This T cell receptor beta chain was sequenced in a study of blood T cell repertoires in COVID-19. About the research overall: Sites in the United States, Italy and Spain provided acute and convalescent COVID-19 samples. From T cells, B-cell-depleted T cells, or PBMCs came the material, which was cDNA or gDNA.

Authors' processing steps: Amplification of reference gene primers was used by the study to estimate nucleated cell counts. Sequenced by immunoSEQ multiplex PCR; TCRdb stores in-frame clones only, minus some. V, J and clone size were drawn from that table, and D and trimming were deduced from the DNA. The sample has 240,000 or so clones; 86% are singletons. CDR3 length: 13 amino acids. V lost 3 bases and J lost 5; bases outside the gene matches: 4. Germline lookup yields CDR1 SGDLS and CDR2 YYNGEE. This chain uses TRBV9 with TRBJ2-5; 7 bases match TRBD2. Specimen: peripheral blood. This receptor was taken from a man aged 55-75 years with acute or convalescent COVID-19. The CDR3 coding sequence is TGTGCCAGCAGCGCCCCTAGCGGCGAGACCCAGTACTTC. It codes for CASSAPSGETQYF.